These 15 T cell receptor beta chains came from one sample sequenced in a study of tumour-infiltrating T cells in Burkitt lymphoma. TCRdb's table, derived via immunoSEQ multiplex PCR, lists solely in-frame clones and lacks some. This sample has about 4,000 clones; less than 20% occur once, and the top ten carry roughly 1.5%. Input material: tumor tissue. The receptors were sampled from a human donor with Burkitt lymphoma.

V and J are TRBV4-1 and TRBJ1-6; weak D call: TRBD1 (5 bases). Trimming left V 4 bases short and J 7 bases short, with 11 bases between. CDR1 is MGHRA, CDR2 YSYEKL, per germline. The CDR3 has 14 amino acids. As DNA, the CDR3 is TGCGCCAGCAGCCTGAGGGGTGACAATTCACCCCTCCACTTT. Its protein is CASSLRGDNSPLHF.

The chain joins TRBV11-2 to TRBJ2-2; 8 bases agree with TRBD1. This CDR3 contains 16 residues. With V trimmed by 2 bases and J by 8 bases, 10 bases remained unmatched. Germline V gene sequence: CDR1 SGHAT, CDR2 FQNNGV. The CDR3 nucleotides are TGTGCCAGCAGCTTATTGGCAGGGGGCTCAGCGGGGGAGCTGTTTTTT. It encodes CASSLLAGGSAGELFF.

This clone was detected only a few times. The J gene is TRBJ2-1, the V gene TRBV9; possible D gene TRBD2, 5 bases. With 0 bases removed from V and 7 bases from J, the gap between germline ends came to 17 bases. Germline V gives CDR1 SGDLS, CDR2 YYNGEE. The CDR3 extends over 16 amino acids. CDR3: CASSVDLAGSRNEQFF. CDR3 sequence (DNA): TGTGCCAGCAGCGTAGATCTAGCAGGAAGTCGAAATGAGCAGTTCTTC.

A few counts support this clone. The chain couples TRBV11-3 to TRBJ2-1; D is unresolved. The CDR3 extends over 13 amino acids. The germline V and J ends were trimmed by 3 bases and 3 bases, with 6 bases remaining between them. CDR1 is SGHNT, CDR2 YENEEA, per germline. The CDR3 here is CASSFDFYNEQFF. As DNA, the CDR3 is TGTGCCAGCAGCTTCGACTTCTACAATGAGCAGTTCTTC.

The chain has TRBV11-2 and TRBJ2-7; maybe TRBD2 (7 bases). The CDR3 length is 16 residues. Trimming stripped 0 bases from V and 6 bases from J, with 18 bases between. The V gene's germline CDR1 is SGHAT and CDR2 FQNNGV. The CDR3: CASSLDYTGRVREQYF. CDR3 nucleotide sequence: TGTGCCAGCAGCTTAGATTATACAGGGAGGGTGCGCGAGCAGTACTTC.

This clone appeared a few times. This rearrangement joins TRBV29-1 to TRBJ1-1, with D possibly TRBD1 on 6 matching bases. V lost 4 bases, J lost 0 bases, and 12 bases lay in between. This CDR3 has 14 residues. The V gene's germline CDR1 is SQVTM and CDR2 ANQGSEA. The CDR3 DNA reads TGCAGCGTTGCCCTGGACAGCCTGAACACTGAAGCTTTCTTT. Protein product: CSVALDSLNTEAFF.

The rearrangement uses TRBV4-1 and TRBJ2-3; D may be TRBD2 (5 bases). CDR1 and CDR2 (germline): MGHRA, YSYEKL. This CDR3 spans 14 amino acids. The V end was cut by 1 base, the J end by 6 bases, with 11 bases between. DNA for the CDR3: TGCGCCAGCAGCCAAGGGCTAGCCCCGGATACGCAGTATTTT. Translating it yields CASSQGLAPDTQYF.

The chain links TRBV7-9 to TRBJ2-3; D possibly corresponds to TRBD1 (7 bases). This CDR3 has 17 amino acids. The ends were cut back, 5 bases at V and 4 bases at J, with 22 bases in the middle. Per germline, CDR1 SEHNR and CDR2 FQNEAQ (reference sequence). Here the CDR3 DNA reads TGTGCCAGCAGCCCCCGGAGGGGGGAAGGGGGCTCAGATACGCAGTATTTT. Its translation is CASSPRRGEGGSDTQYF.

This chain uses TRBV6-1 with TRBJ1-4; possibly TRBD1 for D (5 bases). Trimming stripped 6 bases from V and 4 bases from J, with 12 bases between. Looked up from germline, CDR1 is MNHNS and CDR2 is SASEGT. This CDR3 contains 14 residues. The CDR3 reads CASSTGGFNEKLFF. Here the CDR3 DNA reads TGTGCCAGCAGCACCGGGGGATTTAATGAAAAACTGTTTTTT.

This clone has more than one count but fewer than ten. The chain carries TRBV29-1 and TRBJ2-1; either TRBD1 or TRBD2 may fit D (6 bases each). CDR1 and CDR2 (germline): SQVTM, ANQGSEA. Trimming left V 3 bases short and J 10 bases short, with 19 bases between. The CDR3 length is 14 residues. The CDR3 region is CSVDSRDKWGEQFF. The CDR3 nucleotides read TGCAGCGTTGACTCGCGGGACAAATGGGGGGAGCAGTTCTTC.

This rearrangement joins TRBV27 to TRBJ2-7; 11 bases map to TRBD2. The CDR3 sequence is 18 residues long. CDR1 and CDR2 from the germline V gene are MNHEY and SMNVEV (reference sequence). The ends lost 5 bases at V and 4 bases at J; junction bases unmatched: 16. CDR3: CASSPSRVVAGGMYEQYF. The CDR3 coding sequence is TGTGCCAGCAGTCCCTCAAGGGTTGTAGCGGGAGGGATGTACGAGCAGTACTTC.

This clone was recorded a few times. The V and J genes are TRBV6-5 and TRBJ2-3; 13 positions agree with TRBD2. This CDR3 has 15 residues. Germline values: CDR1 MNHEY, CDR2 SVGAGI. The V segment lost 4 bases and the J segment 12 bases; nucleotides outside the gene matches: 10. This CDR3 is CASSFRTSGSGIQYF. CDR3 coding DNA: TGTGCCAGCAGTTTCCGGACTAGCGGGAGTGGGATCCAGTATTTT.

This clone has only a few counts. The V gene is TRBV20-1, the J gene TRBJ2-1; 9 bases match TRBD2. Trimming at V came to 5 bases and at J to 10 bases, leaving 3 bases not matched to a gene. The CDR3 extends over 11 amino acids. Germline V gives CDR1 DFQATT, CDR2 SNEGSKA (reference sequence). The chain's CDR3 is CSAESGREQFF. As DNA, the CDR3 is TGCAGTGCTGAGAGCGGGAGGGAGCAGTTCTTC.

The rearrangement uses TRBV5-6 and TRBJ2-2, with D uncertain. Trimming cost V 0 bases and J 3 bases, with 0 bases left between them. The CDR3 is 12 residues long. The germline V gene encodes CDR1 SGHDT and CDR2 YYEEEE. The CDR3 DNA reads TGTGCCAGCAGCTTGGACACCGGGGAGCTGTTTTTT. It codes for CASSLDTGELFF.

This clone was picked up a small number of times. The CDR3 spells CASSQDWGRESDTQYF. The DNA of the CDR3 is TGCGCCAGCAGCCAAGATTGGGGGCGGGAGTCAGATACGCAGTATTTT. The chain recombines TRBV4-1 with TRBJ2-3; possible D gene TRBD2, 7 bases. Germline V gives CDR1 MGHRA, CDR2 YSYEKL. With 0 bases removed from V and 4 bases from J, the gap between germline ends came to 14 bases. This CDR3 contains 16 residues.